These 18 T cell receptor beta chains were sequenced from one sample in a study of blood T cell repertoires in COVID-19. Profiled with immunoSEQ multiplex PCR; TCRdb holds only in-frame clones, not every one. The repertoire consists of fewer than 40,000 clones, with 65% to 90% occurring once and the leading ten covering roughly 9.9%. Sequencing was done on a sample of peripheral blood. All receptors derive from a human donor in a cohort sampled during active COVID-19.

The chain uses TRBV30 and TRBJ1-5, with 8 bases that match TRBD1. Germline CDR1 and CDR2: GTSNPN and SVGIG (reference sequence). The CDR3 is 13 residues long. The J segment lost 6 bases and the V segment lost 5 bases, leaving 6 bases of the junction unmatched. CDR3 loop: CAWGTGPLQPQHF. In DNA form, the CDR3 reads TGTGCCTGGGGGACAGGCCCGCTTCAGCCCCAGCATTTT.

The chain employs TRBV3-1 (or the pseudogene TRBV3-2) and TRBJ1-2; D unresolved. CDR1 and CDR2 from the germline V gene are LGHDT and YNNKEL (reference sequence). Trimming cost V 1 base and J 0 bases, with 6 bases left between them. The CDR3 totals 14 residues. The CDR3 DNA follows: TGTGCCAGCAGCCAAGCGGGGTCTAACTATGGCTACACCTTC. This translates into CASSQAGSNYGYTF.

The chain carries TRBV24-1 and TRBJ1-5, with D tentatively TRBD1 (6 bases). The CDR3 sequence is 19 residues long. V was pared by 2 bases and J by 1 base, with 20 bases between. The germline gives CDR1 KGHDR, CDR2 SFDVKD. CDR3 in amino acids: CATSDYPGQTPGSNQPQHF. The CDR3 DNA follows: TGTGCCACCAGTGATTACCCCGGACAGACCCCGGGGAGCAATCAGCCCCAGCATTTT.

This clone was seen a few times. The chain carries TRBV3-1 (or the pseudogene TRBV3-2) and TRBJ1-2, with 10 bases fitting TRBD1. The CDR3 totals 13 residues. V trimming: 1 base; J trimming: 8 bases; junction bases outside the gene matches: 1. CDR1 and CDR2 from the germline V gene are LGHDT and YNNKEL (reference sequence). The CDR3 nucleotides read TGTGCCAGCAGCCAAGGGGACAGGGGCGGCTACACCTTC. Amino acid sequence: CASSQGDRGGYTF.

The CDR3: CASRGQGGNSPLHF. As DNA, the CDR3 is TGTGCCAGCAGGGGACAGGGAGGAAATTCACCCCTCCACTTT. This chain uses TRBV6-5 with TRBJ1-6; 9 bases map to TRBD1. Unmatched junction bases numbered 4, after V lost 6 bases and J lost 7 bases. The CDR3 extends over 14 amino acids. Germline V gene data show CDR1 as MNHEY and CDR2 as SVGAGI.

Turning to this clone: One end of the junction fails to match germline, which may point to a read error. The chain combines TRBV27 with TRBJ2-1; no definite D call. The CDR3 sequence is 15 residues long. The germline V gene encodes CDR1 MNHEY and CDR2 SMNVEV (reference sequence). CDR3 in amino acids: CASSFKSPSCNEQFF. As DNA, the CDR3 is TGTGCCAGCAGTTTCAAAAGCCCTTCCTGCAATGAGCAGTTCTTC.

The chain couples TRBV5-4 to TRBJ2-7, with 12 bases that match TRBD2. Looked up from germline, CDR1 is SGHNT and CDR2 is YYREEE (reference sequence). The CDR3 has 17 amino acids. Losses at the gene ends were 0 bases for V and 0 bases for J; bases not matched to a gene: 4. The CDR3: CASSLAPGLAGSYEQYF. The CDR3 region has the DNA TGTGCCAGCAGCTTGGCCCCGGGACTAGCGGGCTCCTACGAGCAGTACTTC.

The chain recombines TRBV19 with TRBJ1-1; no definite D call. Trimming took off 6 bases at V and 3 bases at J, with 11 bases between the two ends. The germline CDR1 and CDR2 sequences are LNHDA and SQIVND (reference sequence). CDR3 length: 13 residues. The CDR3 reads CASSNPHYTEAFF. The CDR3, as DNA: TGTGCCAGTAGCAACCCCCACTACACTGAAGCTTTCTTT.

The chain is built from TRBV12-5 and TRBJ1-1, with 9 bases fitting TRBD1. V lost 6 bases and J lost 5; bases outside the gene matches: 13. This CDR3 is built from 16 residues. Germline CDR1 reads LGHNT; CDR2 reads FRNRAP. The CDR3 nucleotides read TGTGCTAGTGGACTCCGGGACAGGGAGGAGTGGACTGAAGCTTTCTTT. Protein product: CASGLRDREEWTEAFF.

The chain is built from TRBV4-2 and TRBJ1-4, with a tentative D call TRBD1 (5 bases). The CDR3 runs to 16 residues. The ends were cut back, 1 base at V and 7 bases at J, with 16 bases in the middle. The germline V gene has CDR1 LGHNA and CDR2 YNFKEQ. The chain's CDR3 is CASSQGGAGGSEKLFF. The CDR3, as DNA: TGTGCCAGCAGCCAAGGGGGCGCGGGGGGGAGTGAAAAACTGTTTTTT.

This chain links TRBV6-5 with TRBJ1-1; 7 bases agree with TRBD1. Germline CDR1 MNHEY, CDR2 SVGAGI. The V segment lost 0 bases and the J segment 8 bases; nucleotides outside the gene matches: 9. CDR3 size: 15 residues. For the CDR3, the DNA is TGTGCCAGCAGTTACTCTTGGACAGGCGCGTTGGAAGCTTTCTTT. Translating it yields CASSYSWTGALEAFF.

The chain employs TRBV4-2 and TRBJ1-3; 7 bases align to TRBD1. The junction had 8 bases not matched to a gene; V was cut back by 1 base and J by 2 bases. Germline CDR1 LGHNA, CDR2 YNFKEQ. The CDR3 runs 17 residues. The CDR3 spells CASSQGPQGQPGNTIYF. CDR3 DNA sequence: TGTGCCAGCAGCCAAGGTCCCCAGGGACAGCCTGGAAACACCATATATTTT.

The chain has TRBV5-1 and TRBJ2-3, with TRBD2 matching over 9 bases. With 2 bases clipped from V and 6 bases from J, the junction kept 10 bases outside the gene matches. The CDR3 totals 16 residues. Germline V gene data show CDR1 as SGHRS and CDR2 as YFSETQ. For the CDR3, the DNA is TGCGCCAGCAGCTTTGGCGGGAGGGCCCCAGGTGATACGCAGTATTTT. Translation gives CASSFGGRAPGDTQYF.

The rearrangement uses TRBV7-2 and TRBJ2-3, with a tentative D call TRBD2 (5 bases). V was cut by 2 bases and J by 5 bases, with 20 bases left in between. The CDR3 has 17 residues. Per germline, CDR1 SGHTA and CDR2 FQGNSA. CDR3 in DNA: TGTGCCAGCAGCTTACGGCCCCGCCGCCTCCGGGGAGATACGCAGTATTTT. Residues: CASSLRPRRLRGDTQYF.

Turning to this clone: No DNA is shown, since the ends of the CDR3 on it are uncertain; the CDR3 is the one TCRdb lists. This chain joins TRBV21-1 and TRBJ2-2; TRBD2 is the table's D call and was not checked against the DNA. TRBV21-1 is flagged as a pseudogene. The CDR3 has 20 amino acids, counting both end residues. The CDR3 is CASSKWGAGTSGSRAGELFF.

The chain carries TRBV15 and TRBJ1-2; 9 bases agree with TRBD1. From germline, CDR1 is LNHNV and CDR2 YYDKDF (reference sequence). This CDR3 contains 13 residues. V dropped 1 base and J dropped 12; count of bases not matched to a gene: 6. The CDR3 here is CATSRAPGTGNTF. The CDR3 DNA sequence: TGTGCCACCAGCAGAGCGCCCGGGACAGGGAACACCTTC.

CDR3 in amino acids: CASSPVSAVSYEQYF. Here the CDR3 DNA reads TGTGCCAGCTCACCGGTTTCGGCGGTCTCCTACGAGCAGTACTTC. The chain joins TRBV18 to TRBJ2-7; D remains ambiguous. Trimming shortened V by 3 bases and J by 0 bases, and 12 bases separated the two germline ends. This CDR3 contains 15 residues. Germline CDR1 reads KGHSH; CDR2 reads LQKENI.

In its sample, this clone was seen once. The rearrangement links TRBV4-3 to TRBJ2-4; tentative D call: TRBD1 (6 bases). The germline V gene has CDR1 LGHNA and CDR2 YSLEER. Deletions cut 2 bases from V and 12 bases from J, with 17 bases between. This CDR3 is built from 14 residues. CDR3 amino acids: CASSQRSQGKTQYF. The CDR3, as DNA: TGCGCCAGCAGCCAACGCTCTCAGGGGAAGACTCAGTACTTC.